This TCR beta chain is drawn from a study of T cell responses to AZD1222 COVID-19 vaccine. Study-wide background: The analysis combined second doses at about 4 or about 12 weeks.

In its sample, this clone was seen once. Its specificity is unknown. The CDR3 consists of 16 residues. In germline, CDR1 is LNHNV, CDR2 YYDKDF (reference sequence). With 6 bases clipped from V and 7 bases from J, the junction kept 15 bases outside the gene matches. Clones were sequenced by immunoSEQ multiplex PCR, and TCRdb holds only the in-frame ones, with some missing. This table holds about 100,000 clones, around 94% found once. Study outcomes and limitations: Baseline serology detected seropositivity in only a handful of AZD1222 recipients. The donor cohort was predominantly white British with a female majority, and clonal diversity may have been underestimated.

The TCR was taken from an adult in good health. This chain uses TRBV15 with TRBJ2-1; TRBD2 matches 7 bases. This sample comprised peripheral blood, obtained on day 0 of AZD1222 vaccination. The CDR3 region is CATSPTGGGGSNEQFF. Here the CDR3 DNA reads TGTGCCACCAGTCCTACTGGGGGGGGTGGTTCGAATGAGCAGTTCTTC.